The 23 T cell receptor beta chains listed next were all sequenced from one sample in a study of early T cells in non-severe SARS-CoV-2 infection. TCRdb passed the 5' RACE reads through MiXCR, listing each CDR3 protein once. The sample lists tens of thousands of distinct CDR3 sequences, approximately 10% occurring once. The sample comprised whole blood. Receptors were obtained from an adult who was a healthcare worker with PCR-confirmed SARS-CoV-2 infection or an uninfected control (not recorded which).

The chain combines TRBV7-9 with TRBJ2-1; a weak D match, TRBD2 (6 bases). Germline CDR1 is SEHNR and CDR2 is FQNEAQ (reference sequence). Trimming took off 7 bases at V and 8 bases at J, with 15 bases between the two ends. This CDR3 region has 13 residues. The CDR3 spells CASTKLVADEQFF. The DNA for the CDR3 is TGTGCCAGCACCAAACTAGTAGCGGATGAGCAGTTCTTC.

This clonotype has only a few counts. The rearrangement links TRBV7-3 to TRBJ2-1; D possibly corresponds to TRBD2 (5 bases). V was clipped by 6 bases and J by 1 base, with 16 bases between them. The CDR3 runs 16 residues. The germline V gene has CDR1 SGHTA and CDR2 FQGTGA. The CDR3 nucleotides read TGTGCCAGCAGTTCCTATGGGAGCCAGTCCTACAATGAGCAGTTCTTC. This gives the protein CASSSYGSQSYNEQFF.

The chain uses TRBV4-1 and TRBJ2-1; the D gene is possibly TRBD2 (6 bases). In germline, CDR1 is MGHRA, CDR2 YSYEKL. The V end lost 0 bases, the J end lost 11 bases, and 14 bases lay between the germline ends. There are 14 residues in the CDR3. CDR3 amino acids: CASSQDGLGGKQFF. In DNA, the CDR3 is TGCGCCAGCAGCCAAGACGGACTTGGGGGGAAGCAGTTCTTC.

This chain uses TRBV7-8 with TRBJ2-7; tentative D call: TRBD1 (5 bases). The V end was cut by 5 bases, the J end by 2 bases, with 13 bases between. CDR3 length equals 14 residues. Germline CDR1 SGHVS, CDR2 FQNEAQ. The CDR3, as DNA: TGTGCCAGCAGCCCCAGCAGGGTCCCCTACGAGCAGTACTTC. Its protein is CASSPSRVPYEQYF.

In its sample, this clonotype was seen a few times. The V and J genes are TRBV12-3 or TRBV12-4 and TRBJ2-2; D is ambiguous. The V end lost 3 bases, the J end lost 1 base, and 6 bases lay between the germline ends. The CDR3 has 14 residues. CDR3: CASSFGVNTGELFF. The CDR3 DNA sequence: TGTGCCAGCAGTTTTGGCGTGAACACCGGGGAGCTGTTTTTT.

This sequence joins TRBV10-3 and TRBJ1-1; tentative D call: TRBD1 (6 bases). V lost 0 bases, J lost 3 bases, and 14 bases lay in between. Germline V lookup: CDR1 ENHRY, CDR2 SYGVKD. The CDR3 spans 16 residues. The CDR3: CAISESWGARDTEAFF. In DNA form, the CDR3 reads TGTGCCATCAGTGAGTCGTGGGGGGCGCGAGACACTGAAGCTTTCTTT.

There are a few counts of this clonotype. This chain uses TRBV24-1 with TRBJ1-5; no firm D call. This CDR3 spans 12 amino acids. The V end lost 5 bases, the J end lost 0 bases, and 1 base lay between the germline ends. Per germline, CDR1 KGHDR and CDR2 SFDVKD. CDR3 DNA sequence: TGTGCCACCAGTGCTAGCAATCAGCCCCAGCATTTT. This encodes CATSASNQPQHF.

In DNA form, the CDR3 reads TGTGCCAGCAGTTACTCGATGCCAGTTCCAAGGCCTGGGGCCAACGTCCTGACTTTC. Its translation: CASSYSMPVPRPGANVLTF. This chain joins TRBV6-2 or TRBV6-3 and TRBJ2-6; no definite D call. The germline V gene encodes CDR1 MNHEY and CDR2 SVGEGT. The CDR3 contains 19 residues. Trimming left V 0 bases short and J 2 bases short, with 17 bases between.

This clonotype was recorded many times. The chain is built from TRBV15 and TRBJ1-3; no firm D call. The CDR3 is 16 amino acids. The V gene's germline CDR1 is LNHNV and CDR2 YYDKDF (reference sequence). V shed 0 bases and J shed 4 bases, with 13 bases lying between them. CDR3 region: CATSREYQLLGNTIYF. In DNA, the CDR3 is TGTGCCACCAGCAGAGAGTATCAGTTACTCGGAAACACCATATATTTT.

The chain recombines TRBV6-6 with TRBJ2-1; perhaps TRBD2 as D (6 bases). Germline values: CDR1 MNHNY, CDR2 SVGAGI (reference sequence). The length of the CDR3 is 15 residues. Trimming took 6 bases from V and 9 from J, leaving 21 bases between them. The CDR3 sequence is CASSPAGSTGSEQFF. For the CDR3, the DNA is TGTGCCAGCAGCCCCGCGGGATCAACCGGGAGTGAGCAGTTCTTC.

This clonotype was seen more than once but under ten times. The V and J genes are TRBV9 and TRBJ2-7; D is tentatively TRBD1 or TRBD2 (7 bases each). The length of the CDR3 is 13 residues. CDR1 SGDLS and CDR2 YYNGEE come from the germline V gene. With 3 bases removed from V and 3 bases from J, the gap between germline ends came to 10 bases. The CDR3 region has the DNA TGTGCCAGCAGCGCAGGGGGGGACTACGAGCAGTACTTC. Its protein product is CASSAGGDYEQYF.

This clonotype was counted many times. This chain joins TRBV11-2 and TRBJ2-1, with 9 bases fitting TRBD1. Trimming at V came to 6 bases and at J to 5 bases, leaving 8 bases not matched to a gene. The V gene's germline CDR1 is SGHAT and CDR2 FQNNGV. The CDR3 consists of 15 residues. As DNA, the CDR3 is TGTGCCAGCAGTAATCCGGGACAGGGAGACAATGAGCAGTTCTTC. Translation: CASSNPGQGDNEQFF.

In its sample, this clonotype was seen many times. The chain recombines TRBV28 with TRBJ2-7, with 8 bases fitting TRBD2. The CDR3 spans 15 residues. The trim removed 5 bases at V and 3 bases at J, leaving 9 bases unmatched. Germline V lookup: CDR1 MDHEN, CDR2 SYDVKM. Here the CDR3 DNA reads TGTGCCAGCAGTGGCACCGGGACTAGTATCTACGAGCAGTACTTC. Its protein is CASSGTGTSIYEQYF. The full variable domain, its missing parts supplied by reference TRBV28 and TRBJ2-7, is DVKVTQSSRYLVKRTGEKVFLECVQDMDHENMFWYRQDPGLGLRLIYFSYDVKMKEKGDIPEGYSVSREKKERFSLILESASTNQTSMYLCASSGTGTSIYEQYFGPGTRLTVT.

This clonotype was seen a few times. V is TRBV15 and J is TRBJ2-5, with a possible D match to TRBD1 (5 bases). CDR3 length equals 15 residues. Germline loops: CDR1 LNHNV, CDR2 YYDKDF (reference sequence). Trimming left V 0 bases short and J 5 bases short, with 13 bases between. The CDR3 DNA follows: TGTGCCACCAGCAGAGATTACGTCCAGGGTGAGACCCAGTACTTC. Encoded protein: CATSRDYVQGETQYF. Filled out from reference TRBV15 and TRBJ2-5, the complete variable domain reads DAMVIQNPRYQVTQFGKPVTLSCSQTLNHNVMYWYQQKSSQAPKLLFHYYDKDFNNEADTPDNFQSRRPNTSFCFLDIRSPGLGDTAMYLCATSRDYVQGETQYFGPGTRLLVL.

This clonotype appeared once. The J gene is TRBJ2-3, the V gene TRBV2; 10 bases align to TRBD2. With 7 bases clipped from V and 6 bases from J, the junction kept 4 bases outside the gene matches. The CDR3 is 13 residues long. CDR1 and CDR2 from the germline V gene are SNHLY and FYNNEI. CDR3 bases: TGTGCCAGCACCCTTAGCGGGGGGGATACGCAGTATTTT. Translating gives CASTLSGGDTQYF. The entire variable domain, with the rest obtained from reference TRBV2 and TRBJ2-3, is as follows: EPEVTQTPSHQVTQMGQEVILRCVPISNHLYFYWYRQILGQKVEFLVSFYNNEISEKSEIFDDQFSVERPDGSNFTLKIRSTKLEDSAMYFCASTLSGGDTQYFGPGTRLTVL.

The chain has TRBV4-1 and TRBJ2-2, with D hard to call. V was clipped by 8 bases and J by 8 bases, with 9 bases between them. The CDR3 totals 11 residues. Germline values: CDR1 MGHRA, CDR2 YSYEKL. DNA of the CDR3: TGCGCCAGCGGGCGATTGGGGGAGCTGTTTTTT. As protein: CASGRLGELFF.

This clonotype turned up a few times. The chain couples TRBV19 to TRBJ2-1; 9 bases map to TRBD1. From germline, CDR1 is LNHDA and CDR2 SQIVND (reference sequence). The CDR3 loop spans 16 amino acids. V shed 6 bases and J 0 bases; nucleotides not matched to a gene: 6. DNA of the CDR3: TGTGCCAGTAGGCCTTCGGGACAGGGCTCCTACAATGAGCAGTTCTTC. This codes for CASRPSGQGSYNEQFF.

The J gene is TRBJ2-3, the V gene TRBV28; D may be TRBD1 (6 bases). V was clipped by 2 bases and J by 3 bases, with 9 bases between them. Germline CDR1 and CDR2: MDHEN and SYDVKM. This CDR3 region has 14 residues. In nucleotides, the CDR3 is TGTGCCAGCAGTTTACCGGACAGTACAGATACGCAGTATTTT. This sequence encodes CASSLPDSTDTQYF.

The table lists this clonotype with many counts. This chain links TRBV2 with TRBJ1-4, with 9 bases that match TRBD1. The J segment lost 7 bases and the V segment lost 5 bases, leaving 8 bases of the junction unmatched. Germline V gene lookup returns CDR1 SNHLY and CDR2 FYNNEI. This CDR3 spans 15 amino acids. The CDR3: CASSRRDRVGEKLFF. In DNA form, the CDR3 reads TGTGCCAGCAGTCGACGGGACAGGGTTGGTGAAAAACTGTTTTTT.

This clonotype has a handful of counts. The CDR3 region is CASSPTGTPTYEQYF. CDR3 DNA: TGTGCCAGTAGTCCTACCGGGACCCCGACCTACGAGCAGTACTTC. V gene TRBV19 combines with J gene TRBJ2-7; D assignment may be TRBD1 or TRBD2 (5 bases each). The CDR3 extends over 15 amino acids. V lost 5 bases, J lost 2 bases, and 16 bases lay in between. Germline assignment: CDR1 LNHDA and CDR2 SQIVND (reference sequence).

The rearrangement joins TRBV27 to TRBJ2-5, with 10 bases identical to TRBD2. The germline V gene has CDR1 MNHEY and CDR2 SMNVEV (reference sequence). The CDR3 sequence is 15 residues long. After removal of 3 bases from V and 1 base from J, the junction contained 2 bases not matched to a gene. Here the CDR3 reads CASSFRTSGQETQYF. The CDR3 nucleotides are TGTGCCAGCAGTTTTCGGACTAGCGGCCAAGAGACCCAGTACTTC.

This clonotype was seen a few times. The V call is TRBV13, the J call TRBJ2-7; the match to TRBD2 covers 11 bases. This CDR3 spans 16 amino acids. V gave up 0 bases and J gave up 4 bases; unmatched junction bases: 5. Germline V lookup: CDR1 PRHDT, CDR2 FYEKMQ (reference sequence). The CDR3 bases are TGTGCCAGCAGCTTAGGATCGCTAGCGGGAGGATACGAGCAGTACTTC. Translation gives CASSLGSLAGGYEQYF.

This clonotype was seen a few times. The CDR3 spells CASRELTGKNPNEQFF. Here the CDR3 DNA reads TGCGCCAGCCGCGAACTGACAGGGAAAAATCCCAATGAGCAGTTCTTC. This chain joins TRBV10-2 and TRBJ2-1; 7 bases line up with TRBD1. Germline loops: CDR1 WSHSY, CDR2 SAAADI. There are 16 residues in the CDR3. V shed 8 bases, J shed 6 bases, and the junction held 16 bases outside the gene matches.